This T cell receptor (beta chain) was profiled in a study of blood T cell repertoires in COVID-19 (dated by TCRdb to 2018 to 2021). With respect to the entire study: Samples from collaborators originated in the United States, Italy and Spain and spanned both the acute and convalescent phases of COVID-19. Where HLA class I and class II types were available, the types were taken from metadata supplied by the sample provider, not from assay-based typing. Deeply sampled blood TCRbeta repertoires from subjects exposed to, actively infected with, or recovered from COVID-19 were included in the dataset. The prospective study material was composed of cDNA or gDNA derived from T cells, B-cell-depleted T cells, or PBMCs. A de-identified subject ID, COVID-19 status, age in years and sex were almost always included in the sample metadata. Samples were obtained from the ongoing ImmuneRACE study (first 160 participants) and from some 1,300 subjects provided by 6 global collaborators. A freely available public database, intended as a resource for researchers studying the immune response to SARS-CoV-2, is where the repertoires were released.

TCRbeta CDR3 regions were amplified from genomic DNA by means of the immunoSEQ Assay, a bias-controlled multiplex PCR. As for how the authors treated the data: Nucleated cell counts per sample were estimated from amplification of reference gene primers within the assay. To quantify the absolute abundance of each unique TCRbeta CDR3 rearrangement, sequence reads were collapsed and filtered. For each sample, productive Simpson clonality was calculated by taking the square root of Simpson's diversity index across productive rearrangements. The table comes from immuneACCESS by way of TCRdb, which keeps in-frame sequences with V and J called. Part of the clones is missing from these tables; in studies checked, under half for an unresolved V gene and the rest for unknown reasons. From that table come the V and J calls and clone size; the DNA was used to work out D and trimming. Recorded for this sample are about 11,000 clones; over 70% of them occurred a single time. The ten most abundant clones make up around 4.4% of the sample.

The study at large found these results: The quantity of clinical and demographic metadata differed by source and by participant and was supplied without curation.

About this clone itself: No cognate antigen has been identified for it. The input lacks base qualities; no much larger clone sits a single base away.

The cysteine opens and the phenylalanine closes a CDR3 of 17 amino acids. Just the 51-base CDR3 DNA is kept, in frame starting at base 1. Collaborating institutions collected whole blood in K2EDTA tubes following their own protocols. For TCRbeta analysis, collaborators shipped samples in one of three forms: frozen whole blood, isolated PBMCs, or DNA extracted from either of those sample types. Recombination linked TRBV21-1 to TRBJ2-7; TRBD2, as called in the table, went unchecked against the DNA. TRBV21-1 is noted as a pseudogene. The sequenced sample was peripheral blood. The receptor was derived from a human donor in a cohort sampled during active COVID-19. The CDR3 has the sequence CASSLRGRLAGTYEQYF. The sequenced DNA is TGTGCCAGCAGCCTCAGAGGGCGCCTAGCGGGAACCTACGAGCAGTACTTC.